One and the same sample provided the 22 T cell receptor beta chains below, sequenced in a study of T cells in Graves' hyperthyroidism and ophthalmopathy. RNA transcripts gave rise to amplified TCR beta CDR3 regions. The HTBI primer set was used in a first-round RT-PCR of the TCR CDR3. TCRdb re-called the multiplex PCR reads with MiXCR, one entry per CDR3 protein. The table lists approximately 360,000 distinct CDR3 sequences, 25% of them singletons, with more than 60% in the top ten. Sequencing was done on a sample of blood. The receptors were sampled from a man over 45 with Graves' hyperthyroidism.

This clonotype came up a few times. The rearrangement joins TRBV6-2 or TRBV6-3 to TRBJ2-2; D gene unclear. Looked up from germline, CDR1 is MNHEY and CDR2 is SVGEGT. Trimming left V 6 bases short and J 1 base short, with 9 bases between. The CDR3 consists of 14 residues. The CDR3 sequence is CASRVLQNTGELFF. Here the CDR3 DNA reads TGTGCCAGCAGGGTACTCCAGAACACCGGGGAGCTGTTTTTT.

The J gene is TRBJ1-5, the V gene TRBV30; D is unclear. Deletions cut 0 bases from V and 9 bases from J, with 6 bases between. Germline CDR1 is GTSNPN and CDR2 is SVGIG (reference sequence). The CDR3 is 11 residues long. CDR3 in DNA: TGTGCCTGGAGTGTCGGCGGGCCCCAGCATTTT. It codes for CAWSVGGPQHF. The full variable domain, its missing parts supplied by reference TRBV30 and TRBJ1-5, is SQTIHQWPATLVQPVGSPLSLECTVEGTSNPNLYWYRQAAGRGLQLLFYSVGIGQISSEVPQNLSASRPQDRQFILSSKKLLLSDSGFYLCAWSVGGPQHFGDGTRLSIL.

This clonotype was seen at least ten times. This sequence joins TRBV5-5 and TRBJ2-1; 10 nucleotides align to TRBD2. Germline values: CDR1 SGHKS, CDR2 YYEKEE (reference sequence). This CDR3 is built from 16 residues. The ends lost 4 bases at V and 1 base at J; junction bases unmatched: 5. The CDR3 loop is CASSTGLAESYNEQFF. The CDR3 coding sequence is TGTGCCAGCAGCACAGGACTAGCGGAGTCCTACAATGAGCAGTTCTTC.

This clonotype was detected many times. The chain recombines TRBV28 with TRBJ2-1; D not certain. V lost 3 bases, J lost 5 bases, and 11 bases lay in between. Germline V CDR1 and CDR2: MDHEN, SYDVKM. The CDR3 totals 14 residues. This chain's CDR3 is CASSFLDVDNEQFF. The DNA of the CDR3 is TGTGCCAGCAGTTTCTTAGACGTTGACAATGAGCAGTTCTTC.

This clonotype has ten or more counts. The chain's CDR3 is CASSVSASQETQYF. As DNA, the CDR3 is TGTGCCAGCAGTGTCTCAGCGTCCCAAGAGACCCAGTACTTC. The gene calls are TRBV2 and TRBJ2-5, with D unresolved. This CDR3 has 14 residues. Germline V CDR1 and CDR2: SNHLY, FYNNEI. The V end was cut by 4 bases, the J end by 1 base, with 10 bases between.

This clonotype was observed many times. The chain employs TRBV7-3 and TRBJ2-3; a weak D match, TRBD1 (5 bases). Germline CDR1 reads SGHTA; CDR2 reads FQGTGA. The germline V and J ends were trimmed by 1 base and 2 bases, with 10 bases remaining between them. The CDR3 contains 15 residues. CDR3 loop: CASSLSQGNTDTQYF. The CDR3 bases are TGTGCCAGCAGCTTAAGCCAGGGAAACACAGATACGCAGTATTTT. The whole variable domain, filled in from reference TRBV7-3 and TRBJ2-3, reads GAGVSQTPSNKVTEKGKYVELRCDPISGHTALYWYRQSLGQGPEFLIYFQGTGAADDSGLPNDRFFAVRPEGSVSTLKIQRTERGDSAVYLCASSLSQGNTDTQYFGPGTRLTVL.

The J gene is TRBJ2-1, the V gene TRBV7-2; 7 bases align to TRBD2. CDR3 length: 11 amino acids. Germline CDR1 and CDR2: SGHTA and FQGNSA. V lost 11 bases and J lost 12; bases outside the gene matches: 10. The CDR3 here is CASKVGGRQFF. The CDR3 DNA reads as TGTGCCTCCAAGGTTGGCGGGAGGCAGTTCTTC.

This clonotype was counted a few times. The chain combines TRBV29-1 with TRBJ1-1; D not resolved. The V end lost 4 bases, the J end lost 0 bases, and 9 bases lay between the germline ends. The CDR3 length is 13 residues. CDR1 SQVTM and CDR2 ANQGSEA come from the germline V gene. The CDR3 reads CSVVGQMNTEAFF. The CDR3 DNA follows: TGCAGCGTTGTAGGTCAGATGAACACTGAAGCTTTCTTT.

V usage is TRBV5-1 and J usage is TRBJ2-2; 11 positions match TRBD1. Trimming at V came to 7 bases and at J to 5 bases, leaving 7 bases not matched to a gene. There are 15 residues in the CDR3. The germline V gene encodes CDR1 SGHRS and CDR2 YFSETQ. CDR3 sequence (DNA): TGCGCCAGCGCCGGGACAGGGGGTAAAACCGGGGAGCTGTTTTTT. It translates to CASAGTGGKTGELFF. The full variable domain, with the rest looked up from reference TRBV5-1 and TRBJ2-2, is KAGVTQTPRYLIKTRGQQVTLSCSPISGHRSVSWYQQTPGQGLQFLFEYFSETQRNKGNFPGRFSGRQFSNSRSEMNVSTLELGDSALYLCASAGTGGKTGELFFGEGSRLTVL.

V and J are TRBV12-3 or TRBV12-4 and TRBJ2-1, with TRBD2 identical over 9 bases. The CDR3 totals 13 residues. Here the CDR3 DNA reads TGTCGAGGCCTAGCGGGACTATACAATGAGCAGTTCTTC. This sequence encodes CRGLAGLYNEQFF.

The table lists this clonotype with many counts. The V call is TRBV20-1, the J call TRBJ2-5; 11 bases are shared with TRBD2. V lost 0 bases to trimming and J lost 5 bases; unmatched junction nucleotides: 5. In germline, CDR1 is DFQATT, CDR2 SNEGSKA (reference sequence). The CDR3 consists of 15 residues. The CDR3 nucleotides are TGCAGTGCTAGAGATCTAGCGGGAGGACGGGAGACCCAGTACTTC. Its protein product is CSARDLAGGRETQYF.

The chain joins TRBV30 to TRBJ1-6; no reliable D call. Germline-derived CDR1 and CDR2 are GTSNPN and SVGIG (reference sequence). Between the trimmed V and J ends, which lost 1 base and 7 bases, there was a span of 5 bases. This CDR3 comprises 12 residues. The CDR3 sequence is CAWSDSNSPLHF. DNA for the CDR3: TGTGCCTGGAGTGACAGCAATTCACCCCTCCACTTT.

Relative to its sample, this clonotype is medium-sized. V gene TRBV27 combines with J gene TRBJ2-1; 7 bases agree with TRBD2. V lost 6 bases and J lost 4; bases outside the gene matches: 3. Germline assignment: CDR1 MNHEY and CDR2 SMNVEV (reference sequence). The CDR3 consists of 13 residues. The CDR3 bases are TGTGCCAGCAGGCCGGGACTATACAATGAGCAGTTCTTC. It specifies CASRPGLYNEQFF.

Of note for this clonotype: One base away lies a much larger clone, so this may be a sequencing read error. CDR3 in DNA: TGTGCCAGCAGGATACTAGCGGGGGGCACAGATACGCAGTATTTT. Translated, it gives CASRILAGGTDTQYF. The rearrangement uses TRBV28 and TRBJ2-3, with 11 nucleotides matching TRBD2. There are 15 residues in the CDR3. The V gene end was trimmed by 6 bases and the J gene end by 1 base; junction bases not matched to a gene: 3. Germline-derived CDR1 and CDR2 are MDHEN and SYDVKM.

This clonotype came up many times. The chain carries TRBV20-1 and TRBJ2-7, with 8 positions matching TRBD1. Germline lookup yields CDR1 DFQATT and CDR2 SNEGSKA (reference sequence). The CDR3 has 16 residues. Trimming removed 1 base from V and 4 bases from J; junction bases left unmatched: 12. This chain's CDR3 is CSARALGQGGEYEQYF. The CDR3 nucleotides read TGCAGTGCTAGAGCTCTAGGACAGGGTGGGGAGTACGAGCAGTACTTC.

The chain links TRBV12-5 to TRBJ2-1, with 10 bases identical to TRBD2. The germline V gene has CDR1 LGHNT and CDR2 FRNRAP. The V and J ends lost 7 bases and 1 base, in that order; junction bases with no gene match: 10. The CDR3 spans 17 residues. CDR3 loop: CASVTSGRADSYNEQFF. The CDR3 DNA reads as TGTGCTAGTGTGACAAGCGGGAGGGCCGATTCCTACAATGAGCAGTTCTTC.

This clonotype was seen a handful of times. The gene calls are TRBV11-2 and TRBJ2-7, with TRBD2 identical over 10 bases. This CDR3 contains 15 residues. V shed 0 bases and J 3 bases; nucleotides not matched to a gene: 2. Germline values: CDR1 SGHAT, CDR2 FQNNGV. The CDR3 loop reads CASSLELAGIYEQYF. For the CDR3, the DNA is TGTGCCAGCAGCTTAGAACTAGCGGGGATCTACGAGCAGTACTTC.

The chain is built from TRBV5-4 and TRBJ1-2; weak D call: TRBD1 (6 bases). V lost 0 bases, J lost 4 bases, and 22 bases lay in between. Germline V gene sequence: CDR1 SGHNT, CDR2 YYREEE (reference sequence). This CDR3 region has 18 residues. The CDR3 is CASSLVGGMGASGYGYTF. As DNA, the CDR3 is TGTGCCAGCAGCTTGGTCGGGGGAATGGGGGCTAGCGGCTATGGCTACACCTTC.

The gene calls are TRBV6-2 or TRBV6-3 and TRBJ1-5; no firm D call. Deletions cut 7 bases from V and 9 bases from J, with 16 bases between. The germline V gene has CDR1 MNHEY and CDR2 SVGEGT. CDR3 length: 13 amino acids. The CDR3 nucleotides are TGTGCCAGCACCCAAAGATGGGAAGGGCCCCAGCATTTT. Translating gives CASTQRWEGPQHF.

In its sample, this clonotype was seen a few times. The genes are TRBV12-3 or TRBV12-4 and TRBJ2-3, with D perhaps given as TRBD1 or TRBD2 (6 bases each). CDR3 length: 14 amino acids. Trimming cost V 9 bases and J 4 bases, with 17 bases left between them. CDR3 coding DNA: TGTGCCAGTAATCGGGGGCTAGTTCCAGATACGCAGTATTTT. Translated, it gives CASNRGLVPDTQYF.

This chain joins TRBV28 and TRBJ1-3; 7 nucleotides match TRBD1. The CDR3 is 14 amino acids. V lost 7 bases to trimming and J lost 2 bases; unmatched junction nucleotides: 5. Germline loops: CDR1 MDHEN, CDR2 SYDVKM. Here the CDR3 DNA reads TGTGCCAGCAACCCCGGACAGGCTGGAAACACCATATATTTT. Translating it yields CASNPGQAGNTIYF.

This clonotype was observed a handful of times. J is TRBJ1-2 and V is TRBV6-2 or TRBV6-3; no firm D call. This CDR3 comprises 14 residues. The V gene's germline CDR1 is MNHEY and CDR2 SVGEGT. V was trimmed by 4 bases and J by 6 bases, leaving 15 bases between them. CDR3 nucleotide sequence: TGTGCCAGCAGTTTTGACGGAACATCAAATGGCTACACCTTC. It specifies CASSFDGTSNGYTF.